This TCR beta chain stems from a study of T and B cells in COVID-19 patients. Study-level background: Peripheral blood came from COVID-19 patients with active infection or after recovery. Study-level results: Patients with COVID-19 reportedly showed strongly skewed T cell receptor beta variable and joining gene usage. There were around 2,300 TCR clusters exclusive to the recovered cohort, a few dozen with low generation probability. Blood from mildly ill patients while symptomatic, and early samples from severe cases, were scarce.

TRB was amplified from about 250-500 ng of blood genomic DNA. TRB rearrangements were amplified by multiplex PCR with BIOMED2 TRB-A/B primers. A single record per CDR3 protein comes from TCRdb applying MiXCR to the multiplex PCR reads. The sample gives over 10,000 distinct CDR3 sequences, around 25% of which show up once; 3.5% to 4.5% is in the top ten. In regard to this clonotype: What it recognizes is unknown.

V was trimmed by 8 bases and J by 3 bases, leaving 7 bases between them. The CDR3 consists of 11 residues. In germline, CDR1 is MNHEY, CDR2 SVGEGT. The source material was blood. The receptor's source is a human donor who had recovered from COVID-19. The chain uses TRBV6-2 or TRBV6-3 and TRBJ1-1; D remains ambiguous. The CDR3 DNA reads TGTGCCAGCGGTCCCTACACTGAAGCTTTCTTT. This codes for CASGPYTEAFF.